This is a list of T cell receptor beta chains from one sample in a study of T cell responses to AZD1222 COVID-19 vaccine. Produced via immunoSEQ multiplex PCR; TCRdb's table is partial and in-frame only. The sample holds under 30,000 clones, 86% seen once. The sequencing used peripheral blood, collected 28 days after the second AZD1222 dose. The receptors here all came from an adult who received the AZD1222 COVID-19 vaccine. The CDR3 runs from the conserved cysteine through the conserved F or W. A D gene is named only where the DNA matches it firmly. A row's size may be missing; if present it is once, few, many or a size class.

TRBJ2-5 NA NA TRBV30 TGTGCCTGGAGCCGGCGGGCAGGCGAGACCCAGTACTTC CAWSRRAGETQYF
TRBJ2-2 NA TRBD2 TRBV5-1 TGCGCCAGCAGCCCCGGGGGGGGACACTACACCGGGGAGCTGTTTTTT CASSPGGGHYTGELFF
TRBJ1-2 NA NA TRBV15 TGTGCCACCAGCAGAGATACTCTCCGGACTCACTATGGCTACACCTTC CATSRDTLRTHYGYTF
TRBJ2-3 NA NA TRBV6-5 TGTGCCATTCAAAGTAGCGGCTCTAGCACAGATACGCAGTATTTT CAIQSSGSSTDTQYF
TRBJ2-7 once NA TRBV18 TGTGCCAGCTCACCACCAGGCCAGGAGGGATACGAGCAGTACTTC CASSPPGQEGYEQYF
TRBJ2-7 NA TRBD2 TRBV28 TGTGCCAGCAGGCGGGGGGGAACCTACGAGCAGTACTTC CASRRGGTYEQYF
TRBJ2-7 NA TRBD2 TRBV24-1 TGTGCCACCAGTGATCTGACTAGCGGGGGGACCTACGAGCAGTACTTC CATSDLTSGGTYEQYF
TRBJ2-2 NA TRBD2 TRBV5-1 TGCGCCAGCAGCTTGGGGCTACTAGCGGGGGGACCAAACACCGGGGAGCTGTTTTTT CASSLGLLAGGPNTGELFF
TRBJ2-5 NA NA TRBV21-1 TGTGCCAGCAGCAATCTTGGTTTAGGACTAGCTGAAGAGACCCAGTACTTC CASSNLGLGLAEETQYF
TRBJ1-1 few NA TRBV24-1 TGTGCCACCAGTGGTCCCGGCGCCGTGAACACTGAAGCTTTCTTT CATSGPGAVNTEAFF
TRBJ2-6 NA NA TRBV7-8 TGTGCCAGCAGCTTAACAGGGAGCTCTGGGGCCAACGTCCTGACTTTC CASSLTGSSGANVLTF
TRBJ1-2 NA NA TRBV11-2 TGTGCCAGCACCAACCAATTGGACAGTGGTGGCTACACCTTC CASTNQLDSGGYTF
TRBJ2-1 NA TRBD2 TRBV30 TGTGCCTGGAGTGTAGGAGCGGGGGACCCCTACAATGAGCAGTTCTTC CAWSVGAGDPYNEQFF
TRBJ2-1 NA TRBD1 TRBV28 TGTGCCAGCAGTCGGACAGGGTGGGGCGATGAGCAGTTCTTC CASSRTGWGDEQFF
TRBJ2-3 NA TRBD1 TRBV5-4 TGTGCCAGCAGCTTCCGACAGGGATGGGCCACAGATACGCAGTATTTT CASSFRQGWATDTQYF
TRBJ2-5 NA TRBD1 TRBV15 TGTGCCACCAGCCCCAGGACAGGGGGCTTAGAGACCCAGTACTTC CATSPRTGGLETQYF
TRBJ2-2 NA TRBD2 TRBV5-1 TGCGCCAGCAGAACCGACCGGGGGGACTCGAACACCGGGGAGCTGTTTTTT CASRTDRGDSNTGELFF
TRBJ2-5 NA TRBD2 TRBV2 TGTGCCAGCAGGGCTCTAGCGGGAGAGGTAGAGACCCAGTACTTC CASRALAGEVETQYF
TRBJ2-3 NA TRBD2 TRBV5-1 TGCGCCAGCAGCTTGGCAGCGGGGACAGATACGCAGTATTTT CASSLAAGTDTQYF
TRBJ2-1 NA TRBD2 TRBV4-2 TGTGCCAGCAGCAAGGCCCCGGCTAGCGGGAGCGAATACAATGAGCAGTTCTTC CASSKAPASGSEYNEQFF
TRBJ2-1 NA TRBD2 TRBV18 TGTGCCAGCTCACCACCCAGCGGGAGCGAGCAGTTCTTC CASSPPSGSEQFF
TRBJ2-2 NA NA TRBV6-1 TGTGCCAGCAGTGTAGGTCTGGGGGGGCCCGGGGAGCTGTTTTTT CASSVGLGGPGELFF